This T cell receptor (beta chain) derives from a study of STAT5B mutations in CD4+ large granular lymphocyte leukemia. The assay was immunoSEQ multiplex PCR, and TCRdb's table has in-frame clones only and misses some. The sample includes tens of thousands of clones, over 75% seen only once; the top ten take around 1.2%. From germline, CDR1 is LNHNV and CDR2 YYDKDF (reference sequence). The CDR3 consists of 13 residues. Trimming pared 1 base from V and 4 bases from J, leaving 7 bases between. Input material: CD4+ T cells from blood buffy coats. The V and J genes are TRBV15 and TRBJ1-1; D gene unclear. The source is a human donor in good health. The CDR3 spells CATSRAGFTEAFF. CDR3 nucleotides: TGTGCCACCAGCAGAGCCGGGTTCACTGAAGCTTTCTTT.